This T cell receptor beta chain was obtained from a study of tumor and adjacent non-tumor tissue in lung cancer listed by TCRdb under 2018. Looking at the study overall: By cancer type, the cohort comprised approximately 12 adenocarcinoma patients, a couple of squamous cell carcinoma patients and 1 small cell lung cancer patient. A total of some 130 million productive TCRbeta reads were generated by sequencing, corresponding to an average of about 4 million reads per sample. Bulk TCRbeta repertoires were compared between lung tumor tissue and matched distant non-tumor lung tissue obtained from about 16 lung cancer patients. For each patient, one tumor sample and one normal lung sample were taken, giving around 31 paired specimens that underwent TCRbeta CDR3 sequencing. Among the approximately 15 patients, ages ranged from about 31 to 76 years, around 10 were men and 5 were women, and disease was TNM stage I to III.

RNA was isolated from bulk unsorted tissue, and RNA quality was assessed with a NanoDrop ND-1000 and an Agilent 2100. Normal lung samples were distant non-tumor tissue taken more than 3 cm from the tumor edge. Donors were newly diagnosed lung cancer patients admitted for thoracic surgery in China between August and November 2014, without prior chemotherapy. Patients who had received previous radiotherapy or chemotherapy, or who had another concurrent cancer, were excluded from the study. Pieces of surgical tissue measuring roughly 1-2.1 cm3 were kept in RNAlater solution and held at -80 degrees C until needed. Preparation of the library involved multiplex PCR. TCRdb names Illumina HiSeq 2500 as the instrument used. TCRbeta libraries were built by three rounds of nested PCR using primers (Table S4), following protocols modified from ARM-PCR. Before sequencing, PCR products of 200-500 bp were cut from the gel and purified using the QIAquick gel extraction kit. As for the original processing: Trimmomatic was used to clean the reads, FLASH merged the cleaned reads into complete CDR3 sequences, and MiTCR assigned the sequences to V(D)J germline segments. Clonal diversity was calculated as the inverse Simpson's index using VDJtools. A read counted as productive if the sequence was in-frame and lacked a premature stop codon. Using fastp trimming at Q25 and MiXCR clonotype assembly, TCRdb reanalyzed the public sequencing data and kept in-frame beta chains. CDR3 protein sequences are deduplicated, and each keeps its most common genes and DNA. V and J calls and clone size were set by TCRdb, not the authors. This sample gives more than 85,000 distinct CDR3 sequences in total; about 61% of them show up just once. The ten top clones hold 19% of the sample.

Looking up the germline V gene yields CDR1 MNHNS and CDR2 SASEGT. Including the terminal cysteine and phenylalanine, the CDR3 comprises 14 residues. Of all the DNA, just the CDR3 is kept, 42 bases in frame from base 1. V loses 6 bases, J loses 15 bases, and the germline ends lie 24 bases apart. The table lists this clonotype with many counts. Its antigen is currently not known. No base quality information exists; no much larger clone differs at one position. The paper's findings and limits, for the study overall: The methods do not name the sequencing platform or mention unique molecular identifiers. TCR diversity was significantly higher in younger patients, and greater tumor TCR diversity was associated with shorter overall survival and shorter disease-free survival. With only around 15 patients in the cohort, the authors noted that larger samples and more detailed clinical data are needed. Significantly higher TCR diversity (inverse Simpson) was observed in tumor tissue than in normal lung tissue (roughly 470 vs 170, P = 0.0075, Mann-Whitney U test). Peripheral blood was not sequenced, so blood TCRbeta repertoires in these lung cancer patients were not examined. A significantly larger cumulative share of the repertoire was made up by the top 100 clones in normal lung than in tumor tissue.

This sequence uses TRBV6-1 and TRBJ1-5, with the D gene not confidently named. Sequencing was carried out using distant non-tumor lung tissue. The clonotype originates from a man between 60 and 75 years old with non-small cell lung cancer. The CDR3 corresponds to CASSSEIGERAGHF. The nucleotide sequence reads as follows: TGTGCCAGCAGCAGTGAGATTGGAGAGCGTGCAGGGCATTTT.